What follows is one T cell receptor beta chain and its context. Its antigen is unknown. The sample belongs to a study of cytomegalovirus exposure and HLA in healthy donors. Study-wide results and limits: TCR beta chains numbering some 150 were designated cytomegalovirus-associated. Available immune exposure information covered CMV serostatus only.

PCR primers comprised 60 Vbeta and 13 Jbeta primers. Clones were sequenced by immunoSEQ multiplex PCR, and TCRdb holds only the in-frame ones, with some missing. The repertoire holds about 300,000 clones, with roughly 85% as singletons. Unmatched junction bases numbered 9, after V lost 2 bases and J lost 5 bases. The germline CDR1 and CDR2 sequences are LGHNA and YNFKEQ. The CDR3 consists of 16 residues. The origin of this receptor is a man aged 35-49 years in good health and CMV-seropositive. This chain joins TRBV4-2 and TRBJ1-5; 7 positions match TRBD1. The specimen sequenced was PBMCs. DNA for the CDR3: TGTGCCAGCAGCCAACCAGAAACAGGGGATGATCAGCCCCAGCATTTT. It specifies CASSQPETGDDQPQHF.